This paragraph reports one T cell receptor (beta chain). This entry comes from a study of CD8+ T cells in alopecia areata. Germline CDR1 and CDR2: MNHEY and SMNVEV (reference sequence). J gave up 6 bases and V 6 bases, and 11 bases lay outside the gene matches. The CDR3 is made up of 16 amino acids. Alopecia areata patients had lesional scalp punch biopsies and peripheral blood taken from them. Sequencing templates came from extracted RNA that was reverse transcribed into cDNA. Using immunoSEQ multiplex PCR, the repertoire was profiled, and TCRdb retains in-frame clones only, with some absent. The data contain more than 200,000 clones, 67% of them seen just once; the ten biggest clones take up about 1.3%.

The starting material was CD4+ T cells sorted from blood, obtained at week 0. The J gene is TRBJ2-3, the V gene TRBV27, with 11 nucleotides matching TRBD1. This sequence originates from a human donor with alopecia areata. The CDR3 nucleotides are TGTGCCAGCAGCCATATCTGGGGGACAGGGGGTGATACGCAGTATTTT. Its protein product is CASSHIWGTGGDTQYF.